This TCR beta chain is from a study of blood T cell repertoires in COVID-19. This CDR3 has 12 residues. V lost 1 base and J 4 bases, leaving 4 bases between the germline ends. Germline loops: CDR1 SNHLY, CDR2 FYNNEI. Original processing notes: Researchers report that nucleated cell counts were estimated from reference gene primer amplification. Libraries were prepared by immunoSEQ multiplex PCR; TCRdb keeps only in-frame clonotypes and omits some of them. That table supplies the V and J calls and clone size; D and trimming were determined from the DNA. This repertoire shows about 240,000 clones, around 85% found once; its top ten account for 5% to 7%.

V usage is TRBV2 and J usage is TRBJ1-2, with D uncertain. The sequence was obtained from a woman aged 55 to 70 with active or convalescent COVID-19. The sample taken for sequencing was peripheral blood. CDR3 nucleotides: TGTGCCAGCAGTGAAGATAGCTATGGCTACACCTTC. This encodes CASSEDSYGYTF.